The 18 T cell receptor beta chains below were found in one sample sequenced in a study of cytomegalovirus exposure and HLA in healthy donors. Researchers ran the PCR with 60 Vbeta and 13 Jbeta primers. Assay: immunoSEQ multiplex PCR; the TCRdb copy retains only in-frame clones and omits some. The sample consists of 100,000 to 150,000 clones, around 72% of them appearing once. The sample taken for sequencing was PBMCs. The receptors originated from a man aged 30 to 45 in good health and CMV-seronegative.

The genes are TRBV15 and TRBJ1-5; 10 nucleotides match TRBD1. V was pared by 1 base and J by 0 bases, with 15 bases of the junction left unmatched. CDR1 is LNHNV, CDR2 YYDKDF, per germline (reference sequence). This CDR3 region has 21 residues. The CDR3 reads CATSRAHKPGQGFYSNQPQHF. For the CDR3, the DNA is TGTGCCACCAGCAGAGCCCATAAACCGGGACAGGGGTTCTATAGCAATCAGCCCCAGCATTTT.

This clone was recorded a few times. The V call is TRBV19, the J call TRBJ2-1, with 12 nucleotides matching TRBD1. V gave up 5 bases and J gave up 9 bases; unmatched junction bases: 8. This CDR3 is 15 amino acids long. Germline CDR1 is LNHDA and CDR2 is SQIVND (reference sequence). This CDR3 reads CASSPGQGANSEQFF. In nucleotides, the CDR3 is TGTGCCAGTAGTCCGGGACAGGGGGCTAATTCTGAGCAGTTCTTC.

CDR3 sequence (DNA): TGTGCCAGCAGCTTGCGGGACAGGGGTTTCTACGAGCAGTACTTC. Its protein product is CASSLRDRGFYEQYF. The V call is TRBV7-2, the J call TRBJ2-7, with TRBD1 matching over 10 bases. The V segment lost 3 bases and the J segment 3 bases; nucleotides outside the gene matches: 5. This CDR3 has 15 residues. From germline, CDR1 is SGHTA and CDR2 FQGNSA.

The chain combines TRBV11-3 with TRBJ2-2; 10 positions match TRBD1. CDR3 length: 16 amino acids. Germline-derived CDR1 and CDR2 are SGHNT and YENEEA. V trimming: 3 bases; J trimming: 5 bases; junction bases outside the gene matches: 6. The CDR3 sequence is CASSFLGQGETGELFF. CDR3 DNA sequence: TGTGCCAGCAGCTTCCTCGGACAGGGGGAAACCGGGGAGCTGTTTTTT.

The V and J genes are TRBV6-5 and TRBJ1-1, with 7 positions matching TRBD1. V lost 5 bases and J lost 0; bases outside the gene matches: 3. Germline CDR1 reads MNHEY; CDR2 reads SVGAGI. CDR3 length: 14 amino acids. CDR3 coding DNA: TGTGCCAGCAGTCAACAGGGGTTGAACACTGAAGCTTTCTTT. This sequence encodes CASSQQGLNTEAFF.

This clone appeared a single time. The J gene is TRBJ2-3, the V gene TRBV11-2, with 11 bases identical to TRBD2. This CDR3 has 16 amino acids. Unmatched junction bases numbered 5, after V lost 5 bases and J lost 1 base. CDR1 is SGHAT and CDR2 is FQNNGV in the germline V gene. The CDR3 here is CASSLTSGAGTDTQYF. In DNA form, the CDR3 reads TGTGCCAGCAGCCTGACTAGCGGGGCCGGCACAGATACGCAGTATTTT.

Note on this clone: This sample also contains other DNA sequences that code for the same CDR3. This chain connects TRBV7-3 to TRBJ2-3; D is perhaps TRBD2 (6 bases). With 4 bases removed from V and 0 bases from J, the gap between germline ends came to 8 bases. From germline, CDR1 is SGHTA and CDR2 FQGTGA. This CDR3 has 14 residues. The CDR3 DNA reads as TGTGCCAGCAGCTCCGGGACTAGCACAGATACGCAGTATTTT. It translates to CASSSGTSTDTQYF.

The chain links TRBV19 to TRBJ2-7; a weak D match, TRBD1 (5 bases). V gave up 5 bases and J gave up 7 bases, with 12 bases separating them. CDR1 is LNHDA, CDR2 SQIVND, per germline (reference sequence). The CDR3 has 12 amino acids. The CDR3 nucleotides read TGTGCCAGTAGTCGTGGGGCAGGGGAGCAGTACTTC. Translated, it gives CASSRGAGEQYF.

The chain combines TRBV10-3 with TRBJ2-3; no clear D gene. Germline V lookup: CDR1 ENHRY, CDR2 SYGVKD. This CDR3 contains 16 residues. V was pared by 2 bases and J by 4 bases, with 16 bases between. DNA for the CDR3: TGTGCCATCAGTGAGAAGCGAGGTTCCCCTCCAGATACGCAGTATTTT. Its protein is CAISEKRGSPPDTQYF.

The CDR3 spells CAWSSGGDEQYF. Written as DNA, the CDR3 is TGTGCCTGGAGTTCAGGGGGTGACGAGCAGTACTTC. V usage is TRBV30 and J usage is TRBJ2-7; 7 nucleotides match TRBD1. From germline, CDR1 is GTSNPN and CDR2 SVGIG (reference sequence). V dropped 2 bases and J dropped 5; count of bases not matched to a gene: 3. The CDR3 contains 12 residues.

This clone has only a few counts. This sequence joins TRBV9 and TRBJ2-1; TRBD2 matches at 8 bases. Unmatched junction bases numbered 12, after V lost 3 bases and J lost 4 bases. The CDR3 is 17 residues long. Germline values: CDR1 SGDLS, CDR2 YYNGEE. The CDR3 DNA sequence: TGTGCCAGCAGCGGCGCAAATAGCGGGACCTCTTACAATGAGCAGTTCTTC. This gives the protein CASSGANSGTSYNEQFF.

This chain links TRBV5-1 with TRBJ2-2; D ambiguous. The germline V gene encodes CDR1 SGHRS and CDR2 YFSETQ. Between the trimmed V and J ends, which lost 6 bases and 1 base, there was a span of 10 bases. This CDR3 has 14 amino acids. This CDR3 is CASNALMNTGELFF. CDR3 bases: TGCGCCAGCAACGCGCTTATGAACACCGGGGAGCTGTTTTTT. The full variable domain, in which reference TRBV5-1 and TRBJ2-2 provide the parts outside the CDR3, is KAGVTQTPRYLIKTRGQQVTLSCSPISGHRSVSWYQQTPGQGLQFLFEYFSETQRNKGNFPGRFSGRQFSNSRSEMNVSTLELGDSALYLCASNALMNTGELFFGEGSRLTVL.

The chain combines TRBV7-2 with TRBJ1-3, with D unresolved. This CDR3 region has 13 residues. V was shortened by 2 bases and J by 3 bases, with 5 bases between the two germline ends. CDR1 SGHTA and CDR2 FQGNSA come from the germline V gene. Here the CDR3 DNA reads TGTGCCAGCAGCTTACCCGGTGGAAACACCATATATTTT. As protein: CASSLPGGNTIYF.

This rearrangement joins TRBV19 to TRBJ1-1; D not certain. This CDR3 has 13 amino acids. CDR1 is LNHDA, CDR2 SQIVND, per germline (reference sequence). Between the trimmed V and J ends, which lost 3 bases and 1 base, there was a span of 6 bases. The DNA for the CDR3 is TGTGCCAGTAGTATGTCGAGGAACACTGAAGCTTTCTTT. This gives the protein CASSMSRNTEAFF.

This chain links TRBV5-1 with TRBJ1-3; TRBD1 aligns across 7 bases. Germline V gene data show CDR1 as SGHRS and CDR2 as YFSETQ. The CDR3 has 14 amino acids. V lost 5 bases to trimming and J lost 2 bases; unmatched junction nucleotides: 4. The CDR3 reads CASRLQGPGNTIYF. In nucleotides, the CDR3 is TGCGCCAGCAGACTACAGGGGCCTGGAAACACCATATATTTT.

This clone was detected only once. The V and J genes are TRBV4-2 and TRBJ1-4; 7 bases agree with TRBD1. With V trimmed by 1 base and J by 0 bases, 2 bases remained unmatched. Germline V lookup: CDR1 LGHNA, CDR2 YNFKEQ. The CDR3 sequence is 16 residues long. CDR3 sequence (DNA): TGTGCCAGCAGCCAAGTCGACAGGGCAACTAATGAAAAACTGTTTTTT. Residues: CASSQVDRATNEKLFF.

The rearrangement links TRBV19 to TRBJ2-5; TRBD1 is a possible D gene (5 bases). The closer fit of TRBJ2-7 to the DNA end suggests the J call may be wrong. There are 12 residues in the CDR3. Germline V gene data show CDR1 as LNHDA and CDR2 as SQIVND (reference sequence). DNA of the CDR3: TGTGCCAGTAGTACAGGGTTTAACGAGCAGTACTTC. Its protein product is CASSTGFNEQYF.

This chain joins TRBV19 and TRBJ1-2; maybe TRBD1 (5 bases). Germline V gene lookup returns CDR1 LNHDA and CDR2 SQIVND (reference sequence). The CDR3 consists of 13 residues. Trimming left V 9 bases short and J 4 bases short, with 15 bases between. The CDR3 protein is CASDSIRGYGYTF. Here the CDR3 DNA reads TGTGCCAGCGATTCAATTAGGGGCTATGGCTACACCTTC. Full variable domain (rest looked up from reference TRBV19 and TRBJ1-2): DGGITQSPKYLFRKEGQNVTLSCEQNLNHDAMYWYRQDPGQGLRLIYYSQIVNDFQKGDIAEGYSVSREKKESFPLTVTSAQKNPTAFYLCASDSIRGYGYTFGSGTRLTVV.